These 25 T cell receptor beta chains originate from one sample sequenced in a study of shared clonotypes between healthy human individuals. Clones were sequenced by immunoSEQ multiplex PCR, and TCRdb holds only the in-frame ones, with some missing. The repertoire has 600,000 to 800,000 clones, over 55% of them found once; the top ten carry more than 1.5%. The sample consisted of memory CD4+ T cells sorted from blood. Described subset: CD45RA-negative fraction. Receptors originate from a woman aged 30 to 39 in good health.

This chain uses TRBV18 with TRBJ2-1; 8 nucleotides agree with TRBD1. The germline V gene has CDR1 KGHSH and CDR2 LQKENI. V dropped 6 bases and J dropped 6; count of bases not matched to a gene: 13. The CDR3 is 16 residues long. Written as DNA, the CDR3 is TGTGCCAGCTCCCACGATCAGGGGGCGTTTGGCAATGAGCAGTTCTTC. It codes for CASSHDQGAFGNEQFF. The full variable domain, rest sourced from reference TRBV18 and TRBJ2-1, is NAGVMQNPRHLVRRRGQEARLRCSPMKGHSHVYWYRQLPEEGLKFMVYLQKENIIDESGMPKERFSAEFPKEGPSILRIQQVVRGDSAAYFCASSHDQGAFGNEQFFGPGTRLTVL.

This clone was observed at least ten times. The chain carries TRBV28 and TRBJ2-3; D uncertain. The CDR3 has 12 residues. Germline V gene data show CDR1 as MDHEN and CDR2 as SYDVKM. Trimming stripped 3 bases from V and 11 bases from J, with 12 bases between. CDR3 residues: CASSFARGLQYF. DNA for the CDR3: TGTGCCAGCAGTTTCGCTAGAGGATTGCAGTATTTT. Complete variable domain (other parts from reference TRBV28 and TRBJ2-3): DVKVTQSSRYLVKRTGEKVFLECVQDMDHENMFWYRQDPGLGLRLIYFSYDVKMKEKGDIPEGYSVSREKKERFSLILESASTNQTSMYLCASSFARGLQYFGPGTRLTVL.

This clone was observed a single time. The rearrangement joins TRBV15 to TRBJ2-7; TRBD2 matches 13 bases. Trimming at V came to 6 bases and at J to 0 bases, leaving 2 bases not matched to a gene. In germline, CDR1 is LNHNV, CDR2 YYDKDF (reference sequence). The CDR3 runs 15 residues. The CDR3 coding sequence is TGTGCCACCAGTCGGACTAGCGGGAGCTCCTACGAGCAGTACTTC. This encodes CATSRTSGSSYEQYF.

This clone was counted a few times. The genes are TRBV29-1 and TRBJ2-1; D may be TRBD2 (5 bases). Germline V gene lookup returns CDR1 SQVTM and CDR2 ANQGSEA. The CDR3 runs 14 residues. Deletions cut 6 bases from V and 0 bases from J, with 12 bases between. CDR3 sequence: CSVLRDPSYNEQFF. The CDR3 DNA reads TGCAGCGTATTACGGGATCCCTCCTACAATGAGCAGTTCTTC.

This chain links TRBV9 with TRBJ2-1, with 9 bases aligning to TRBD2. Germline V CDR1 and CDR2: SGDLS, YYNGEE. This CDR3 is built from 20 residues. After removal of 0 bases from V and 2 bases from J, the junction contained 15 bases not matched to a gene. This chain's CDR3 is CASSVGGGSGSWNAYNEQFF. CDR3 DNA sequence: TGTGCCAGCAGCGTAGGGGGAGGTAGCGGGAGTTGGAACGCCTACAATGAGCAGTTCTTC. The variable domain in full, with the rest retrieved from reference TRBV9 and TRBJ2-1, is DSGVTQTPKHLITATGQRVTLRCSPRSGDLSVYWYQQSLDQGLQFLIQYYNGEERAKGNILERFSAQQFPDLHSELNLSSLELGDSALYFCASSVGGGSGSWNAYNEQFFGPGTRLTVL.

This clone was seen once. The chain combines TRBV27 with TRBJ1-2, with 8 bases identical to TRBD1. J gave up 1 base and V 2 bases, and 9 bases lay outside the gene matches. The CDR3 length is 17 residues. Looked up from germline, CDR1 is MNHEY and CDR2 is SMNVEV (reference sequence). CDR3 DNA sequence: TGTGCCAGCAGTTTACAGGGGGCGTTCGGCTATAACTATGGCTACACCTTC. This gives the protein CASSLQGAFGYNYGYTF.

This clone has only one observation. The chain is built from TRBV6-4 and TRBJ2-5; possibly TRBD2 for D (6 bases). CDR3 length: 14 residues. V was trimmed by 4 bases and J by 5 bases, leaving 14 bases between them. The germline V gene has CDR1 MRHNA and CDR2 SNTAGT. The CDR3 reads CASSVQGLRETQYF. CDR3 DNA: TGTGCCAGCAGTGTGCAGGGACTTCGGGAGACCCAGTACTTC.

With regard to this clone: This CDR3 fails to terminate in the conserved phenylalanine or tryptophan, so it likely reflects a read error. This chain joins TRBV6-5 and TRBJ2-7; D possibly matches TRBD1 or TRBD2 (5 bases each). CDR3 length: 15 amino acids. Germline V CDR1 and CDR2: MNHEY, SVGAGI. V lost 7 bases, J lost 5 bases, and 21 bases lay in between. CDR3: CASKPQGSAGHEQYL. In DNA form, the CDR3 reads TGTGCCAGCAAACCGCAGGGCAGCGCGGGTCACGAGCAGTACCTC.

This chain connects TRBV5-8 to TRBJ1-4; D is unresolved. This CDR3 is built from 15 residues. The V gene's germline CDR1 is SGHTS and CDR2 YDEGEE. Trimming removed 1 base from V and 5 bases from J, with 12 bases in between. CDR3 amino acids: CASSLRVVSNEKLFF. CDR3 nucleotides: TGTGCCAGCAGCTTGAGAGTGGTCTCGAATGAAAAACTGTTTTTT.

This sequence joins TRBV27 and TRBJ2-1; TRBD2 matches at 7 bases. This CDR3 region has 14 residues. The ends lost 3 bases at V and 6 bases at J; junction bases unmatched: 5. The germline V gene encodes CDR1 MNHEY and CDR2 SMNVEV (reference sequence). The CDR3 here is CASSFRRESNEQFF. CDR3 DNA sequence: TGTGCCAGCAGTTTTAGGCGGGAGAGCAATGAGCAGTTCTTC.

This clone has only one observation. A read error is the likely source, as a far larger clone sits one nucleotide away. The chain uses TRBV28 and TRBJ2-7; D is possibly TRBD1 (6 bases). Germline CDR1 and CDR2: MDHEN and SYDVKM. The CDR3 sequence is 13 residues long. V lost 5 bases and J 0 bases, leaving 8 bases between the germline ends. The CDR3 DNA sequence: TGTGCCAGCAGTCGGGACAACTCCTACGAGCAGTACTTC. This sequence encodes CASSRDNSYEQYF.

This sequence joins TRBV7-9 and TRBJ1-1; no reliable D call. Deletions cut 3 bases from V and 1 base from J, with 12 bases between. The V gene's germline CDR1 is SEHNR and CDR2 FQNEAQ (reference sequence). CDR3 length equals 15 residues. The CDR3 nucleotides are TGTGCCAGCAGCTTTCCGCTCGTAGGGAACACTGAAGCTTTCTTT. Protein sequence: CASSFPLVGNTEAFF.

The J gene is TRBJ2-5, the V gene TRBV7-9; possibly TRBD1 or TRBD2 for D (5 bases each). The V gene's germline CDR1 is SEHNR and CDR2 FQNEAQ (reference sequence). The CDR3 length is 14 residues. The germline V and J ends were trimmed by 5 bases and 5 bases, with 15 bases remaining between them. The CDR3 loop is CASSRGGGGETQYF. CDR3 coding DNA: TGTGCCAGCAGCCGTGGGGGTGGCGGGGAGACCCAGTACTTC.

The gene calls are TRBV19 and TRBJ2-3, with D possibly being TRBD1 or TRBD2 (7 bases each). Germline loops: CDR1 LNHDA, CDR2 SQIVND (reference sequence). The CDR3 covers 16 residues. Trimming removed 9 bases from V and 3 bases from J, with 22 bases in between. CDR3 bases: TGTGCCAGCCGCCAGGGGGAGGGCGCGAGGACAGATACGCAGTATTTT. Its translation is CASRQGEGARTDTQYF.

The V and J genes are TRBV6-4 and TRBJ2-2; 7 nucleotides align to TRBD1. The trim removed 6 bases at V and 4 bases at J, leaving 8 bases unmatched. Germline values: CDR1 MRHNA, CDR2 SNTAGT. The CDR3 is 15 residues long. The CDR3 loop reads CASSIGTASTGELFF. Here the CDR3 DNA reads TGTGCCAGCAGCATTGGGACAGCCTCCACCGGGGAGCTGTTTTTT.

This clone turned up a few times. V gene TRBV14 combines with J gene TRBJ1-1; D remains unclear. There are 14 residues in the CDR3. V was clipped by 0 bases and J by 9 bases, with 14 bases between them. Germline CDR1 reads SGHDN; CDR2 reads FVKESK. The DNA of the CDR3 is TGTGCCAGCAGCCAAGACTTGATGGGAAGACAAGCTTTCTTT. Translation gives CASSQDLMGRQAFF.

This clone appeared a few times. The chain joins TRBV23-1 to TRBJ2-7; TRBD1 matches at 10 bases. TRBV23-1 is marked as an open reading frame, function uncertain. With 5 bases clipped from V and 2 bases from J, the junction kept 9 bases outside the gene matches. This CDR3 spans 16 amino acids. CDR3: CASSITRDRGTYEQYF. DNA of the CDR3: TGCGCCAGCAGTATTACCCGGGACAGGGGAACCTACGAGCAGTACTTC.

This chain links TRBV5-6 with TRBJ1-5; D possibly corresponds to TRBD1 (5 bases). This CDR3 region has 15 residues. The germline V gene has CDR1 SGHDT and CDR2 YYEEEE. V was clipped by 4 bases and J by 6 bases, with 17 bases between them. The DNA of the CDR3 is TGTGCCAGCAGCCTAACAACTGGGGACGGTCAGCCCCAGCATTTT. As protein: CASSLTTGDGQPQHF.

The gene calls are TRBV5-4 and TRBJ1-1; TRBD1 matches at 7 bases. This CDR3 comprises 12 residues. CDR1 and CDR2 from the germline V gene are SGHNT and YYREEE (reference sequence). The V gene end was trimmed by 2 bases and the J gene end by 11 bases; junction bases not matched to a gene: 6. The DNA of the CDR3 is TGTGCCAGCAGCTTCGACAGGGACGGGGCTTTCTTT. Translating gives CASSFDRDGAFF.

The V and J genes are TRBV30 and TRBJ1-5; no clear D gene. The CDR3 is 13 residues long. Germline V gene sequence: CDR1 GTSNPN, CDR2 SVGIG (reference sequence). Trimming stripped 0 bases from V and 7 bases from J, with 10 bases between. CDR3 in DNA: TGTGCCTGGAGTGTACACGGGGAGCAGCCCCAGCATTTT. Protein: CAWSVHGEQPQHF. Looking up the rest from reference TRBV30 and TRBJ1-5 gives the full variable domain: SQTIHQWPATLVQPVGSPLSLECTVEGTSNPNLYWYRQAAGRGLQLLFYSVGIGQISSEVPQNLSASRPQDRQFILSSKKLLLSDSGFYLCAWSVHGEQPQHFGDGTRLSIL.

This sequence joins TRBV6-6 and TRBJ2-7, with a tentative D call TRBD1 (6 bases). Trimming removed 2 bases from V and 1 base from J, with 12 bases in between. CDR3 length equals 15 residues. From germline, CDR1 is MNHNY and CDR2 SVGAGI (reference sequence). As DNA, the CDR3 is TGTGCCAGCAGTTACCGAACGGACAGATCCTACGAGCAGTACTTC. The encoded protein is CASSYRTDRSYEQYF.

V is TRBV28 and J is TRBJ2-2; 11 bases are shared with TRBD2. CDR1 is MDHEN, CDR2 SYDVKM, per germline. The CDR3 loop spans 16 amino acids. V trimming: 7 bases; J trimming: 7 bases; junction bases outside the gene matches: 11. The DNA for the CDR3 is TGTGCCAGCATCTCTTCTTTGCTAGCGGGAGGCGGGGAGCTGTTTTTT. Residues: CASISSLLAGGGELFF.

This clone appeared a few times. The CDR3 protein is CASSMGRQGGQPQHF. The CDR3 coding sequence is TGTGCCAGTAGTATGGGGCGACAGGGTGGCCAGCCCCAGCATTTT. The chain employs TRBV19 and TRBJ1-5; 7 bases map to TRBD1. With V trimmed by 3 bases and J by 7 bases, 9 bases remained unmatched. This CDR3 comprises 15 residues. Germline values: CDR1 LNHDA, CDR2 SQIVND (reference sequence).

The genes are TRBV11-2 and TRBJ2-1, with unresolved D. V shed 5 bases and J shed 0 bases, with 11 bases lying between them. The CDR3 is made up of 15 amino acids. Germline CDR1 is SGHAT and CDR2 is FQNNGV. In DNA form, the CDR3 reads TGTGCCAGCAGCAGCACCCGGAGCTCCTACAATGAGCAGTTCTTC. Amino acid sequence: CASSSTRSSYNEQFF.

This clone came up many times. The chain has TRBV10-3 and TRBJ2-7; D uncertain. The germline gives CDR1 ENHRY, CDR2 SYGVKD. Trimming left V 3 bases short and J 5 bases short, with 5 bases between. CDR3 size: 11 residues. The chain's CDR3 is CAISDLDEQYF. Here the CDR3 DNA reads TGTGCCATCAGTGACTTGGACGAGCAGTACTTC.